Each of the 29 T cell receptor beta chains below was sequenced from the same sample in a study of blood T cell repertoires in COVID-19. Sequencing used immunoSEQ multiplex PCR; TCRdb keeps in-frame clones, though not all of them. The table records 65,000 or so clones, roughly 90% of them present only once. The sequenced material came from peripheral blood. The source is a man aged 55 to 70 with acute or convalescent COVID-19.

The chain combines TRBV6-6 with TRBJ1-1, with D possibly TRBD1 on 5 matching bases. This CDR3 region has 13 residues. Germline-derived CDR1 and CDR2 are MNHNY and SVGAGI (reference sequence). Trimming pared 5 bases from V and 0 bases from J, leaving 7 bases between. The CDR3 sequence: CASSQGVNTEAFF. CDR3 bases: TGTGCCAGCAGTCAGGGAGTGAACACTGAAGCTTTCTTT.

CDR3 residues: CASRETGVETQYF. The CDR3 DNA sequence: TGTGCCAGCAGAGAGACAGGGGTCGAGACCCAGTACTTC. The gene calls are TRBV6-5 and TRBJ2-5, with 8 bases identical to TRBD1. CDR3 length equals 13 residues. The germline V gene encodes CDR1 MNHEY and CDR2 SVGAGI. Trimming took 6 bases from V and 5 from J; bases not matched to a gene: 5.

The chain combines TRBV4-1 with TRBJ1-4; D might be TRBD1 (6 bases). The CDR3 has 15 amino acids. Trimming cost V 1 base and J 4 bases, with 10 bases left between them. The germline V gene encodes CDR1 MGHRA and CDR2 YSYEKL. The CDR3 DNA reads TGCGCCAGCAGCCAAGGACAGGCGATTAATGAAAAACTGTTTTTT. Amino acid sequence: CASSQGQAINEKLFF.

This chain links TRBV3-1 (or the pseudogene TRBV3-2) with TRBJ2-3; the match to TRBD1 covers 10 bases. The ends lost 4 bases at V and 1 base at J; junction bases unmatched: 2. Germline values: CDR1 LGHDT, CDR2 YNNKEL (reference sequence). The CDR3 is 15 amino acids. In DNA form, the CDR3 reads TGTGCCAGCAGCCGCGGACAGGGGGGCACAGATACGCAGTATTTT. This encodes CASSRGQGGTDTQYF.

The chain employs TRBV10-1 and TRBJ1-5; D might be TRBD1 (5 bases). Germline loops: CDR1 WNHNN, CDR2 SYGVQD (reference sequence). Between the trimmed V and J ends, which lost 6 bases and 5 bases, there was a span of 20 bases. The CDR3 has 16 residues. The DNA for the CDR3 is TGCGCCAGCAGGCTTGGGACTCTAAACTTCTATCAGCCCCAGCATTTT. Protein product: CASRLGTLNFYQPQHF.

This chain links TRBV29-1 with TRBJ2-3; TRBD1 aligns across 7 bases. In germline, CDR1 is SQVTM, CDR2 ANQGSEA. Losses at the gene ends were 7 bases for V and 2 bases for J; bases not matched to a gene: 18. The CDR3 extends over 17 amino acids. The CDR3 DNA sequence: TGCAGCGCCCCGACAGGGTCGGGGCGTTGGTCCACAGATACGCAGTATTTT. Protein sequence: CSAPTGSGRWSTDTQYF.

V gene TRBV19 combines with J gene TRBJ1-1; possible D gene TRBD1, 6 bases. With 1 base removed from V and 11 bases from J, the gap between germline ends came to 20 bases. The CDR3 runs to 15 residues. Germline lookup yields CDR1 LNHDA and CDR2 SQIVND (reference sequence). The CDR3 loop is CASSIVEIGGRGAFF. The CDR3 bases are TGTGCCAGTAGTATAGTCGAGATCGGGGGGCGAGGGGCTTTCTTT.

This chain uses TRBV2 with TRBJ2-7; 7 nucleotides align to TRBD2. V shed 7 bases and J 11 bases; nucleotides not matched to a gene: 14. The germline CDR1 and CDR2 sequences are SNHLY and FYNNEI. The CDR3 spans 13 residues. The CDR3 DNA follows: TGTGCCAGCACCCAGGAGCAGGGAGGGAGGGAGTACTTC. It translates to CASTQEQGGREYF.

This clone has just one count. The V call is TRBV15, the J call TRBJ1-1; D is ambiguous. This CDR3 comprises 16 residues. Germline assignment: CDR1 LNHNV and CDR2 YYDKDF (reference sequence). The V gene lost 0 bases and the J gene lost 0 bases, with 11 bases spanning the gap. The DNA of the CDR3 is TGTGCCACCAGCAGAGATTGGTGGCAACTGAACACTGAAGCTTTCTTT. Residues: CATSRDWWQLNTEAFF.

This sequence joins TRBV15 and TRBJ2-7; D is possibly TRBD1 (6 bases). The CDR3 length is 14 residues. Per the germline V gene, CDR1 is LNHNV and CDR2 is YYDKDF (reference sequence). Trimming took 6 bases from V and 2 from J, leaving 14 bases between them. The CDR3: CATSTRTETYEQYF. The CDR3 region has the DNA TGTGCCACCAGTACTAGGACAGAAACCTACGAGCAGTACTTC.

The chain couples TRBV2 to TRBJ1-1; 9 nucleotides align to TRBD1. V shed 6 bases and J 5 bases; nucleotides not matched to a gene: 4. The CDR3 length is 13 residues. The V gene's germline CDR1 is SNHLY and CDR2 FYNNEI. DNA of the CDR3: TGTGCCAGCAGAAAACAGGGGGCAACTGAAGCTTTCTTT. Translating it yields CASRKQGATEAFF. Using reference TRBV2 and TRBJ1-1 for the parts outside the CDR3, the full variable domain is EPEVTQTPSHQVTQMGQEVILRCVPISNHLYFYWYRQILGQKVEFLVSFYNNEISEKSEIFDDQFSVERPDGSNFTLKIRSTKLEDSAMYFCASRKQGATEAFFGQGTRLTVV.

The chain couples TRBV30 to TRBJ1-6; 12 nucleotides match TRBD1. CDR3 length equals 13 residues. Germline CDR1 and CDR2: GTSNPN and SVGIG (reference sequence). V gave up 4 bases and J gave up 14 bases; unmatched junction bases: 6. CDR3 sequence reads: CAWKGQGAGALHF. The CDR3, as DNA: TGTGCCTGGAAGGGACAGGGGGCTGGAGCCCTCCACTTT.

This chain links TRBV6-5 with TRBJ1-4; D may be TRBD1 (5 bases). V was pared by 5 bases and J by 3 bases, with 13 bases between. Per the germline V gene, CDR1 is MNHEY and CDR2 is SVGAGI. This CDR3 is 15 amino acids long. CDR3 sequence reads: CASSLREGPNEKLFF. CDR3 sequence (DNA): TGTGCCAGCAGTCTTCGGGAGGGGCCTAATGAAAAACTGTTTTTT.

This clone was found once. The CDR3 here is CASSPLLNTEAFF. Here the CDR3 DNA reads TGTGCCAGCAGCCCTCTCCTTAACACTGAAGCTTTCTTT. The chain links TRBV11-2 to TRBJ1-1; D not certain. The CDR3 covers 13 residues. In germline, CDR1 is SGHAT, CDR2 FQNNGV. The V end was cut by 5 bases, the J end by 2 bases, with 9 bases between.

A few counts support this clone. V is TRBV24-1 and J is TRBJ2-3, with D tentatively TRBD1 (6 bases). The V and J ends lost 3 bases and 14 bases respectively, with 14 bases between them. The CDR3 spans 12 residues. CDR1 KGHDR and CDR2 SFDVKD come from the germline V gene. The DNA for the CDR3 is TGTGCCACCAGTGATCTGGGGGACACACGGTATTTT. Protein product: CATSDLGDTRYF.

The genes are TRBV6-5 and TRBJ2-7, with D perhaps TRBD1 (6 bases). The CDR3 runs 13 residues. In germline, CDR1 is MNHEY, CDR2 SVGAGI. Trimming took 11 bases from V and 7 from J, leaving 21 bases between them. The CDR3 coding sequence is TGTGCCTCCGCCAGGGGTCTCGATTGGGAGCAGTACTTC. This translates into CASARGLDWEQYF.

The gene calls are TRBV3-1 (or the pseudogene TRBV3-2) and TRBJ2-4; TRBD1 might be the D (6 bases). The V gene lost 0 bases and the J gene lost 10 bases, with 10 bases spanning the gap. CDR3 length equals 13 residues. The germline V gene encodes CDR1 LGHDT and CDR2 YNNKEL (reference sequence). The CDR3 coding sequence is TGTGCCAGCAGCCAAGACAGGGGTCAGATTCAGTACTTC. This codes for CASSQDRGQIQYF.

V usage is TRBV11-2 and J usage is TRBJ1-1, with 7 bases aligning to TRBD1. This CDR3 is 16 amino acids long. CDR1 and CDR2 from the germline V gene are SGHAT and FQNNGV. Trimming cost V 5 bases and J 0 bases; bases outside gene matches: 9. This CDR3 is CASSRATGQMNTEAFF. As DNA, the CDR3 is TGTGCCAGCAGCCGAGCGACGGGACAGATGAACACTGAAGCTTTCTTT.

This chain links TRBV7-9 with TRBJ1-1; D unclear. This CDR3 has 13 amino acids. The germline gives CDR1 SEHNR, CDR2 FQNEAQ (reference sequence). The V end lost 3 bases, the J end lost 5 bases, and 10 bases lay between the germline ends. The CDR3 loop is CASSFRVDTEAFF. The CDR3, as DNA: TGTGCCAGCAGCTTCCGGGTAGATACTGAAGCTTTCTTT.

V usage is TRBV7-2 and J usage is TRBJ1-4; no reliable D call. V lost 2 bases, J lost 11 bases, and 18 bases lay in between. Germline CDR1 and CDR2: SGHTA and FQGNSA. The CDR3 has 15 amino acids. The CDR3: CASSLQWGSPGKLFF. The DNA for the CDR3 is TGTGCCAGCAGCTTACAGTGGGGTTCTCCGGGGAAACTGTTTTTT.

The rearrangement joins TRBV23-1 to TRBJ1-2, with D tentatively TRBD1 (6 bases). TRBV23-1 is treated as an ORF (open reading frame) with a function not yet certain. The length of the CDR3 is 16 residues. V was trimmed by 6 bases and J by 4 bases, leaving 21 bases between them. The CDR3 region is CASRAQGGGRSYGYTF. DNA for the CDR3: TGCGCCAGCAGAGCTCAAGGCGGGGGGCGTAGCTATGGCTACACCTTC.

As DNA, the CDR3 is TGTGCCAGCAATCGGCAGGGCGACTATGGCTACACCTTC. Protein: CASNRQGDYGYTF. The V call is TRBV7-9, the J call TRBJ1-2, with D maybe TRBD1 (5 bases). The length of the CDR3 is 13 residues. The germline V gene encodes CDR1 SEHNR and CDR2 FQNEAQ (reference sequence). Trimming took off 7 bases at V and 3 bases at J, with 12 bases between the two ends. Full variable domain (rest looked up from reference TRBV7-9 and TRBJ1-2): DTGVSQNPRHKITKRGQNVTFRCDPISEHNRLYWYRQTLGQGPEFLTYFQNEAQLEKSRLLSDRFSAERPKGSFSTLEIQRTEQGDSAMYLCASNRQGDYGYTFGSGTRLTVV.

The CDR3 bases are TGTGCCAGAAGGGAACTAGCGGGCTCTAGCACAGATACGCAGTATTTT. As protein: CARRELAGSSTDTQYF. The chain has TRBV5-3 and TRBJ2-3; 9 nucleotides align to TRBD2. TRBV5-3 is annotated as an ORF whose role is uncertain. J gave up 0 bases and V 5 bases, and 7 bases lay outside the gene matches. The length of the CDR3 is 16 residues.

The chain's CDR3 is CASSVSLTGQGGLGYTF. The CDR3 bases are TGTGCCAGCAGCGTATCCCTTACGGGACAGGGTGGACTCGGCTACACCTTC. This chain joins TRBV9 and TRBJ1-2; 9 bases match TRBD1. This CDR3 spans 17 amino acids. Trimming at V came to 1 base and at J to 8 bases, leaving 15 bases not matched to a gene. CDR1 is SGDLS, CDR2 YYNGEE, per germline.

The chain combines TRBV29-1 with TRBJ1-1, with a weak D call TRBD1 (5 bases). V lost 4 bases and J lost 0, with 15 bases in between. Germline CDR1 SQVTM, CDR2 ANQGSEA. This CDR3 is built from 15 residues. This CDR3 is CSVVRPTEMNTEAFF. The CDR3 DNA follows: TGCAGCGTTGTTAGACCGACAGAGATGAACACTGAAGCTTTCTTT.

The CDR3 sequence is CASSRQVNLREIQYF. The CDR3 bases are TGTGCCAGCAGCCGCCAGGTCAATCTGAGGGAAATTCAGTACTTC. V usage is TRBV5-8 and J usage is TRBJ2-4, with D maybe TRBD2 (5 bases). The CDR3 runs 15 residues. The germline V and J ends were trimmed by 4 bases and 10 bases, with 21 bases remaining between them. Germline V lookup: CDR1 SGHTS, CDR2 YDEGEE.

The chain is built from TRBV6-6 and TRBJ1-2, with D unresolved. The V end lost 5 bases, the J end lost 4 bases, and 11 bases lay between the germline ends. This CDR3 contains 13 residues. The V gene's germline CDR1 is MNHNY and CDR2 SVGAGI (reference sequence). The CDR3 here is CASSTGEIYGYTF. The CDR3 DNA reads TGTGCCAGCAGTACGGGAGAGATCTATGGCTACACCTTC.

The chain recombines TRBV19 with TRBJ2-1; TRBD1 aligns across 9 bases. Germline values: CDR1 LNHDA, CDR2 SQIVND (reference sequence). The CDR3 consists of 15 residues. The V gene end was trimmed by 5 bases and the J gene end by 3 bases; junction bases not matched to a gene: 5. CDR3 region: CASSFRDRDYNEQFF. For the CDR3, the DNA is TGTGCCAGTAGTTTCCGGGACAGGGACTACAATGAGCAGTTCTTC.

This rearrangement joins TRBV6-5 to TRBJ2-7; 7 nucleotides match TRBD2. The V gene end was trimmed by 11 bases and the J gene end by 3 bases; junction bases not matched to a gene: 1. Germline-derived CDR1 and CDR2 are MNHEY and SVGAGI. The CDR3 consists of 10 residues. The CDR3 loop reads CAAGVYEQYF. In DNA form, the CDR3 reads TGTGCCGCGGGGGTCTACGAGCAGTACTTC.